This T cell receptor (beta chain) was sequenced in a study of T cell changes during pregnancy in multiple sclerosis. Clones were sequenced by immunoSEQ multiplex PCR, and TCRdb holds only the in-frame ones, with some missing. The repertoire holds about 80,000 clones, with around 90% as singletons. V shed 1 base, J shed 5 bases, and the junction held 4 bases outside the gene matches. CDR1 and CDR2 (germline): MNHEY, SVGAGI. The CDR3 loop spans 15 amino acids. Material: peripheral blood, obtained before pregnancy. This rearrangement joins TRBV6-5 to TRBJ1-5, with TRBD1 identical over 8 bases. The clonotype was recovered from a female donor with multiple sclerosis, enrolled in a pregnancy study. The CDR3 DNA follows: TGTGCCAGCAGTTACTGGACAGGGAGGGATCAGCCCCAGCATTTT. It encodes CASSYWTGRDQPQHF.